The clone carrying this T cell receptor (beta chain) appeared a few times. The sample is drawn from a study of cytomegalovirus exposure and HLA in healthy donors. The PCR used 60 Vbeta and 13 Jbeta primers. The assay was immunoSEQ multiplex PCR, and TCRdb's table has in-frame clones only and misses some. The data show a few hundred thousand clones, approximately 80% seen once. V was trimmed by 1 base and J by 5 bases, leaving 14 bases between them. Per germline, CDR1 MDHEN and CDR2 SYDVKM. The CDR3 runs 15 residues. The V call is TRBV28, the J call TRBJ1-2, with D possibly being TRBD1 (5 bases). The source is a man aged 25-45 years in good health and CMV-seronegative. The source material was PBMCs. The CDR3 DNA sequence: TGTGCCAGCAGTTTATATCCCCAATCAGGGTATGGCTACACCTTC. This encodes CASSLYPQSGYGYTF.